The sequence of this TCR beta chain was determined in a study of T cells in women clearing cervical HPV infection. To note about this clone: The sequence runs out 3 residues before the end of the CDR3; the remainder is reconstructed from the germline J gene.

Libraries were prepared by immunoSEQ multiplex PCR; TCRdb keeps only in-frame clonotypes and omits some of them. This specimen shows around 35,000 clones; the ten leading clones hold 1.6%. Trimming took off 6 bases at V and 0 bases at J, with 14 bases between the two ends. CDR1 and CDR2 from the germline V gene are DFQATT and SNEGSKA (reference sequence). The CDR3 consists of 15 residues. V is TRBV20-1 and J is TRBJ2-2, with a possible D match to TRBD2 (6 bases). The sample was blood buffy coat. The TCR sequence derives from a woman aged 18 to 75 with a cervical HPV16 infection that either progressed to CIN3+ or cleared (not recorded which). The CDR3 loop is CSAPRRASNTGELFF. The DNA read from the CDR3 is TGCAGTGCCCCCCGGAGGGCCTCGAACACCGGGGAG.